Below are 29 T cell receptor beta chains sequenced from a single sample in a study of shared clonotypes between healthy human individuals. The data were produced by immunoSEQ multiplex PCR, yet TCRdb's version contains in-frame clones alone and is incomplete. Counted here are about 960,000 clones, around three quarters occurring once; the ten biggest clones make up about 1.5%. Source material: memory CD4+ T cells sorted from blood. Noted subset: CD45RA-negative fraction. The origin of the receptors is a man aged 18 to 29 in good health.

CDR3 nucleotides: TGTGCCAGCAGTGAACAAGGCTTATCCTACGAGCAGTACTTC. Protein sequence: CASSEQGLSYEQYF. The chain links TRBV6-1 to TRBJ2-7; D not resolved. The V end lost 2 bases, the J end lost 1 base, and 9 bases lay between the germline ends. Germline assignment: CDR1 MNHNS and CDR2 SASEGT. This CDR3 contains 14 residues.

This clone was found a few times. V is TRBV29-1 and J is TRBJ2-4; 7 bases agree with TRBD2. Germline CDR1 is SQVTM and CDR2 is ANQGSEA. CDR3 length: 15 amino acids. Unmatched junction bases numbered 6, after V lost 3 bases and J lost 1 base. CDR3 sequence reads: CSVEGGPEAKNIQYF. CDR3 sequence (DNA): TGCAGCGTTGAGGGAGGGCCGGAGGCCAAAAACATTCAGTACTTC. Looking up the rest from reference TRBV29-1 and TRBJ2-4 gives the full variable domain: SAVISQKPSRDICQRGTSLTIQCQVDSQVTMMFWYRQQPGQSLTLIATANQGSEATYESGFVIDKFPISRPNLTFSTLTVSNMSPEDSSIYLCSVEGGPEAKNIQYFGAGTRLSVL.

The CDR3 loop is CASSLDGRLGDEQYF. The CDR3 DNA reads TGTGCCAGCAGCTTAGATGGTCGGCTCGGTGACGAGCAGTACTTC. This chain uses TRBV11-2 with TRBJ2-7; unclear D gene. V lost 0 bases, J lost 5 bases, and 14 bases lay in between. Per the germline V gene, CDR1 is SGHAT and CDR2 is FQNNGV. The CDR3 consists of 15 residues.

The chain combines TRBV19 with TRBJ2-3; 8 nucleotides align to TRBD1. The CDR3 has 15 amino acids. The V gene end was trimmed by 6 bases and the J gene end by 4 bases; junction bases not matched to a gene: 9. Germline assignment: CDR1 LNHDA and CDR2 SQIVND (reference sequence). Written as DNA, the CDR3 is TGTGCCAGTAGATCGGGGGACAGGAGCGCAGATACGCAGTATTTT. Amino acid sequence: CASRSGDRSADTQYF.

This chain connects TRBV6-1 to TRBJ1-1, with D possibly being TRBD1 (5 bases). In germline, CDR1 is MNHNS, CDR2 SASEGT. Trimming took 2 bases from V and 4 from J, leaving 14 bases between them. This CDR3 is built from 15 residues. The CDR3 DNA reads TGTGCCAGCAGTGAACCGAAGACGGGACCCACTGAAGCTTTCTTT. Amino acid sequence: CASSEPKTGPTEAFF.

CDR3 in DNA: TGTGCCAGCAGTTACTCAGTCCTAGACACAGATACGCAGTATTTT. Encoded protein: CASSYSVLDTDTQYF. The rearrangement uses TRBV6-6 and TRBJ2-3; D unclear. Germline CDR1 and CDR2: MNHNY and SVGAGI (reference sequence). V was pared by 0 bases and J by 2 bases, with 9 bases between. The CDR3 length is 15 residues.

In its sample, this clone was seen many times. V is TRBV7-2 and J is TRBJ2-3, with D tentatively TRBD2 (5 bases). The ends were cut back, 5 bases at V and 0 bases at J, with 12 bases in the middle. Germline assignment: CDR1 SGHTA and CDR2 FQGNSA. The CDR3 runs to 15 residues. The DNA of the CDR3 is TGTGCCAGCAGCCAAGCGGTAGCTAGCACAGATACGCAGTATTTT. Translation gives CASSQAVASTDTQYF.

On this clone: This could be a read error, since a much larger clone is one nucleotide away. Within the sample, other DNA sequences also encode this same CDR3. The V gene is TRBV7-2, the J gene TRBJ1-1; D uncertain. CDR1 is SGHTA and CDR2 is FQGNSA in the germline V gene. The CDR3 is 13 amino acids. V lost 5 bases, J lost 0 bases, and 7 bases lay in between. CDR3 amino acids: CASSQDMNTEAFF. The CDR3 DNA is TGTGCCAGCAGCCAAGATATGAACACTGAAGCTTTCTTT.

The V and J genes are TRBV18 and TRBJ1-1, with D possibly being TRBD1 (6 bases). The CDR3 is 15 residues long. Trimming shortened V by 1 base and J by 4 bases, and 13 bases separated the two germline ends. Germline-derived CDR1 and CDR2 are KGHSH and LQKENI. DNA of the CDR3: TGTGCCAGCTCACCACTATTAGGGACAAGCACTGAAGCTTTCTTT. Translating gives CASSPLLGTSTEAFF. The variable domain in full, with the rest retrieved from reference TRBV18 and TRBJ1-1, is NAGVMQNPRHLVRRRGQEARLRCSPMKGHSHVYWYRQLPEEGLKFMVYLQKENIIDESGMPKERFSAEFPKEGPSILRIQQVVRGDSAAYFCASSPLLGTSTEAFFGQGTRLTVV.

V and J are TRBV5-1 and TRBJ1-1; D ambiguous. The CDR3 is 13 residues long. Germline V gene data show CDR1 as SGHRS and CDR2 as YFSETQ. V lost 3 bases, J lost 1 base, and 7 bases lay in between. The CDR3: CASSWAENTEAFF. DNA of the CDR3: TGCGCCAGCAGCTGGGCAGAGAACACTGAAGCTTTCTTT.

V usage is TRBV15 and J usage is TRBJ2-4; D is undetermined. Trimming took off 0 bases at V and 0 bases at J, with 6 bases between the two ends. The CDR3 covers 15 residues. The germline gives CDR1 LNHNV, CDR2 YYDKDF (reference sequence). The CDR3 sequence is CATSREGIAKNIQYF. The CDR3 DNA reads TGTGCCACCAGCAGAGAAGGGATAGCCAAAAACATTCAGTACTTC.

This sequence joins TRBV7-6 and TRBJ2-7, with D possibly being TRBD1 (6 bases). Trimming pared 4 bases from V and 5 bases from J, leaving 21 bases between. The germline gives CDR1 SGHVS, CDR2 FNYEAQ. The CDR3 runs to 16 residues. DNA for the CDR3: TGTGCCAGCAGCTCCCCTCCTGGACAGAGAGAGGACGAGCAGTACTTC. Encoded protein: CASSSPPGQREDEQYF.

This chain links TRBV5-5 with TRBJ2-4; TRBD1 aligns across 7 bases. This CDR3 contains 16 residues. V lost 2 bases to trimming and J lost 3 bases; unmatched junction nucleotides: 8. Germline CDR1 and CDR2: SGHKS and YYEKEE (reference sequence). The CDR3 here is CASSFRQGMIKNIQYF. The CDR3 DNA follows: TGTGCCAGCAGCTTCCGACAGGGTATGATCAAAAACATTCAGTACTTC.

The rearrangement joins TRBV10-2 to TRBJ2-5; the match to TRBD2 covers 11 bases. Trimming removed 0 bases from V and 2 bases from J; junction bases left unmatched: 2. CDR3 length: 16 residues. The germline V gene has CDR1 WSHSY and CDR2 SAAADI. The CDR3 here is CASSESIAGGQETQYF. The DNA of the CDR3 is TGCGCCAGCAGTGAGTCGATAGCGGGGGGGCAAGAGACCCAGTACTTC.

This chain joins TRBV4-2 and TRBJ2-5; D is undetermined. The V gene's germline CDR1 is LGHNA and CDR2 YNFKEQ. The V and J ends lost 0 bases and 2 bases respectively, with 16 bases between them. This CDR3 is 17 amino acids long. DNA for the CDR3: TGTGCCAGCAGCCAAGATTCGAAGGGATCCCGTCAAGAGACCCAGTACTTC. Translation gives CASSQDSKGSRQETQYF.

This clone was counted between two and nine times. V usage is TRBV6-1 and J usage is TRBJ1-5, with D possibly TRBD1 on 6 matching bases. Trimming pared 0 bases from V and 6 bases from J, leaving 9 bases between. CDR1 MNHNS and CDR2 SASEGT come from the germline V gene. The CDR3 sequence is 14 residues long. The CDR3 bases are TGTGCCAGCAGTGAAGCTCTCAGGGGTCAGCCCCAGCATTTT. This translates into CASSEALRGQPQHF.

V and J are TRBV11-2 and TRBJ2-7, with D possibly being TRBD1 or TRBD2 (6 bases each). The CDR3 loop spans 13 amino acids. Trimming left V 3 bases short and J 7 bases short, with 13 bases between. CDR1 and CDR2 (germline): SGHAT, FQNNGV. CDR3 nucleotide sequence: TGTGCCAGCAGCTTGTCGGGGGCTAGGGAGCAGTACTTC. The encoded protein is CASSLSGAREQYF.

The V call is TRBV10-1, the J call TRBJ2-3, with TRBD2 as a possible D gene (5 bases). The CDR3 totals 14 residues. Deletions cut 4 bases from V and 4 bases from J, with 12 bases between. The V gene's germline CDR1 is WNHNN and CDR2 SYGVQD (reference sequence). The CDR3 DNA reads TGCGCCAGCAGTGGGCCCGGGAAGGCAGATACGCAGTATTTT. As protein: CASSGPGKADTQYF.

The chain recombines TRBV19 with TRBJ1-6; the D gene is possibly TRBD1 (5 bases). The V and J ends lost 5 bases and 7 bases respectively, with 12 bases between them. The CDR3 extends over 14 amino acids. Germline lookup yields CDR1 LNHDA and CDR2 SQIVND (reference sequence). This chain's CDR3 is CASSPRAGNSPLHF. Written as DNA, the CDR3 is TGTGCCAGTAGTCCACGGGCAGGGAATTCACCCCTCCACTTT.

This clone has just one count. The chain uses TRBV18 and TRBJ2-2; the D gene is possibly TRBD2 (6 bases). From germline, CDR1 is KGHSH and CDR2 LQKENI. V lost 1 base and J 6 bases, leaving 21 bases between the germline ends. The CDR3 runs to 18 residues. The CDR3, as DNA: TGTGCCAGCTCACCACTCGTTCGGGGGTCGAGTTCGGCCGGGGAGCTGTTTTTT. This sequence encodes CASSPLVRGSSSAGELFF.

This clone appeared a single time. The genes are TRBV11-2 and TRBJ1-1; D is possibly TRBD1 (6 bases). The V end was cut by 1 base, the J end by 10 bases, with 13 bases between. The germline gives CDR1 SGHAT, CDR2 FQNNGV. The CDR3 loop spans 13 amino acids. The CDR3 is CASSLAGQLAAFF. In DNA form, the CDR3 reads TGTGCCAGCAGCTTAGCTGGACAGCTGGCAGCTTTCTTT. Based on the CDR3 plus reference TRBV11-2 and TRBJ1-1, the full variable domain is EAGVAQSPRYKIIEKRQSVAFWCNPISGHATLYWYQQILGQGPKLLIQFQNNGVVDDSQLPKDRFSAERLKGVDSTLKIQPAKLEDSAVYLCASSLAGQLAAFFGQGTRLTVV.

CDR3 protein: CASSQTLLGELFF. The CDR3 bases are TGCGCCAGCAGCCAAACCCTTCTCGGGGAGCTGTTTTTT. The chain links TRBV4-3 to TRBJ2-2; no firm D call. CDR3 length equals 13 residues. CDR1 is LGHNA, CDR2 YSLEER, per germline. The ends were cut back, 2 bases at V and 7 bases at J, with 8 bases in the middle.

This clone was seen a few times. This chain links TRBV7-2 with TRBJ2-7, with 8 bases aligning to TRBD2. V trimming: 6 bases; J trimming: 1 base; junction bases outside the gene matches: 5. Germline V gene lookup returns CDR1 SGHTA and CDR2 FQGNSA. This CDR3 is built from 14 residues. The chain's CDR3 is CASRIGGGSYEQYF. CDR3 coding DNA: TGTGCCAGCAGAATTGGCGGGGGGTCCTACGAGCAGTACTTC.

This chain connects TRBV28 to TRBJ2-7; D not certain. The CDR3 is 16 amino acids. Trimming cost V 2 bases and J 0 bases, with 14 bases left between them. CDR1 is MDHEN and CDR2 is SYDVKM in the germline V gene. CDR3 region: CASSLVSAGFSYEQYF. Written as DNA, the CDR3 is TGTGCCAGCAGTTTAGTTTCCGCAGGATTCTCCTACGAGCAGTACTTC.

The genes are TRBV7-8 and TRBJ2-7; no clear D gene. There are 14 residues in the CDR3. The ends were cut back, 1 base at V and 3 bases at J, with 10 bases in the middle. CDR1 is SGHVS, CDR2 FQNEAQ, per germline. The CDR3 nucleotides are TGTGCCAGCAGCTTAGTAAACAGCGACTACGAGCAGTACTTC. Translation gives CASSLVNSDYEQYF.

The chain combines TRBV10-3 with TRBJ1-4; D might be TRBD1 (5 bases). The germline CDR1 and CDR2 sequences are ENHRY and SYGVKD. The germline V and J ends were trimmed by 0 bases and 8 bases, with 13 bases remaining between them. The length of the CDR3 is 15 residues. The CDR3 nucleotides are TGTGCCATCAGTGAGTCGGCCAGGGACGGCGAAAAACTGTTTTTT. This sequence encodes CAISESARDGEKLFF.

CDR3 protein: CASSLSHRMPRNEKLFF. The DNA of the CDR3 is TGTGCCAGCAGTTTATCTCATAGAATGCCCCGTAATGAAAAACTGTTTTTT. The chain couples TRBV27 to TRBJ1-4; D uncertain. Trimming took 0 bases from V and 4 from J, leaving 15 bases between them. This CDR3 has 17 residues. The germline CDR1 and CDR2 sequences are MNHEY and SMNVEV (reference sequence).

The CDR3 loop reads CSVRIGAGGLEKLFF. CDR3 sequence (DNA): TGCAGCGTCAGAATCGGGGCAGGGGGTTTGGAAAAACTGTTTTTT. This rearrangement joins TRBV29-1 to TRBJ1-4, with 7 bases fitting TRBD1. Per germline, CDR1 SQVTM and CDR2 ANQGSEA. The CDR3 is 15 amino acids. V lost 6 bases and J lost 8; bases outside the gene matches: 15.

The CDR3 DNA reads TGCGCCAGCAGTGAGACAGGAATGAACACTGAAGCTTTCTTT. It codes for CASSETGMNTEAFF. The chain has TRBV5-1 and TRBJ1-1; D is possibly TRBD1 (6 bases). The CDR3 length is 14 residues. Germline CDR1 is SGHRS and CDR2 is YFSETQ. Deletions cut 5 bases from V and 0 bases from J, with 11 bases between.